The T cell receptor (beta chain) under discussion was sequenced for a study of cytomegalovirus exposure and HLA in healthy donors. The V end lost 4 bases, the J end lost 0 bases, and 12 bases lay between the germline ends. The germline V gene encodes CDR1 SGHVS and CDR2 FQNEAQ. The CDR3 runs to 15 residues. This clone was counted a few times. PCR employed 60 Vbeta and 13 Jbeta primers. Libraries were prepared by immunoSEQ multiplex PCR; TCRdb keeps only in-frame clonotypes and omits some of them. Altogether 150,000 or so clones are present, 70% to 80% being singletons, with the ten largest covering 7.5% to 9%.

The TCR sequence derives from a young man in good health and CMV-seropositive. The V gene is TRBV7-8, the J gene TRBJ1-2; D perhaps matches TRBD1 (5 bases). The specimen sequenced was PBMCs. Written as DNA, the CDR3 is TGTGCCAGCAGCTCTAGGGGCGGTACTAACTATGGCTACACCTTC. Its protein is CASSSRGGTNYGYTF. The variable domain in full, with the rest retrieved from reference TRBV7-8 and TRBJ1-2, is GAGVSQSPRYKVAKRGQDVALRCDPISGHVSLFWYQQALGQGPEFLTYFQNEAQLDKSGLPSDRFFAERPEGSVSTLKIQRTQQEDSAVYLCASSSRGGTNYGYTFGSGTRLTVV.